Presented here are 13 T cell receptor beta chains from one specimen sequenced in a study of T cells in Graves' hyperthyroidism and ophthalmopathy. The TCR beta CDR3 regions underwent amplification using RNA transcripts as the source. In the first-round RT-PCR of the TCR CDR3, the HTBI primer set was used. In TCRdb, the multiplex PCR reads were re-called with MiXCR into one record per CDR3 protein. Of about 600,000 distinct CDR3 sequences in the sample, over 12% were seen once. Material: blood. The receptors here all came from a woman younger than 35 with Graves' ophthalmopathy.

The J gene is TRBJ2-1, the V gene TRBV6-5; D not resolved. The end of the DNA aligns better with TRBJ2-7, so the J call may be wrong. Looked up from germline, CDR1 is MNHEY and CDR2 is SVGAGI. This CDR3 has 14 residues. Here the CDR3 reads CASSYESSYNEQYF. The DNA of the CDR3 is TGTGCCAGCAGTTACGAGAGCTCCTACAATGAGCAGTACTTC.

This clonotype showed up just a few times. The chain carries TRBV9 and TRBJ1-2; 10 positions match TRBD1. Losses at the gene ends were 3 bases for V and 4 bases for J; bases not matched to a gene: 3. Germline V CDR1 and CDR2: SGDLS, YYNGEE. The CDR3 covers 14 residues. CDR3 coding DNA: TGTGCCAGCAGCGACGACAGGGGGCTCTATGGCTACACCTTC. Translated, it gives CASSDDRGLYGYTF.

V gene TRBV6-1 combines with J gene TRBJ2-3; D not resolved. V was cut by 6 bases and J by 5 bases, with 18 bases left in between. CDR3 length: 15 residues. Germline V gene sequence: CDR1 MNHNS, CDR2 SASEGT. The CDR3 nucleotides read TGTGCCAGCAGCATTTTCGTTAGCCGAGTAGATACGCAGTATTTT. Its protein product is CASSIFVSRVDTQYF.

This clonotype was recorded many times. The genes are TRBV6-1 and TRBJ1-5; D perhaps matches TRBD1 (5 bases). Trimming shortened V by 0 bases and J by 2 bases, and 11 bases separated the two germline ends. The V gene's germline CDR1 is MNHNS and CDR2 SASEGT. The length of the CDR3 is 16 residues. CDR3 in DNA: TGTGCCAGCAGTGAAGCGAGGGGTTGGGGCAATCAGCCCCAGCATTTT. It yields the protein CASSEARGWGNQPQHF.

This clonotype appeared many times. This chain links TRBV7-9 with TRBJ2-2, with D perhaps TRBD1 or TRBD2 (6 bases each). The ends were cut back, 1 base at V and 3 bases at J, with 12 bases in the middle. Germline lookup yields CDR1 SEHNR and CDR2 FQNEAQ (reference sequence). This CDR3 is built from 16 residues. The CDR3 DNA reads TGTGCCAGCAGCTTAGGAGGGGGGTTGGACACCGGGGAGCTGTTTTTT. This sequence encodes CASSLGGGLDTGELFF.

This rearrangement joins TRBV12-3 or TRBV12-4 to TRBJ2-5; 8 nucleotides agree with TRBD1. The CDR3 is made up of 17 amino acids. V was pared by 0 bases and J by 2 bases, with 8 bases of the junction left unmatched. CDR3 bases: TGTGCCAGCAGTTTAGCCCTCCTGACAGGGGCACAAGAGACCCAGTACTTC. As protein: CASSLALLTGAQETQYF.

In this sample, this clonotype turned up many times. Here the CDR3 reads CASSTTDREQTQYF. The CDR3 nucleotides read TGTGCCAGCAGTACTACGGACAGGGAACAGACCCAGTACTTC. The chain carries TRBV12-3 or TRBV12-4 and TRBJ2-5, with 8 bases identical to TRBD1. The CDR3 spans 14 residues. The trim removed 5 bases at V and 6 bases at J, leaving 8 bases unmatched.

This clonotype was seen repeatedly, ten times or more. The chain employs TRBV6-1 and TRBJ2-1; 11 bases are shared with TRBD2. Germline CDR1 MNHNS, CDR2 SASEGT. CDR3 length: 13 residues. Trimming cost V 7 bases and J 8 bases; bases outside gene matches: 4. The CDR3 sequence: CASILAGEDEQFF. The CDR3 coding sequence is TGTGCCAGCATACTAGCGGGAGAGGATGAGCAGTTCTTC.

This chain joins TRBV10-2 and TRBJ2-7, with D hard to call. V dropped 4 bases and J dropped 2 bases, with 9 bases sitting between them. The germline V gene encodes CDR1 WSHSY and CDR2 SAAADI. The CDR3 is 13 residues long. The CDR3 protein is CASSVTAPYEQYF. For the CDR3, the DNA is TGCGCCAGCAGTGTTACTGCACCCTACGAGCAGTACTTC.

This clonotype was counted between two and nine times. The chain carries TRBV18 and TRBJ2-7; no clear D. V was shortened by 6 bases and J by 0 bases, with 12 bases between the two germline ends. CDR3 length equals 14 residues. CDR1 KGHSH and CDR2 LQKENI come from the germline V gene. The CDR3 bases are TGTGCCAGCTCCCCCCCTGGGGACTCCTACGAGCAGTACTTC. Protein product: CASSPPGDSYEQYF.

This clonotype was counted ten times or more. This sequence joins TRBV27 and TRBJ2-2; the D is unclear. V dropped 4 bases and J dropped 4 bases, with 16 bases sitting between them. CDR1 is MNHEY, CDR2 SMNVEV, per germline (reference sequence). The CDR3 is 16 residues long. The CDR3 coding sequence is TGTGCCAGCAGTTATGACTTCTCTTGGTCCACCGGGGAGCTGTTTTTT. Translation gives CASSYDFSWSTGELFF.

A word on this clonotype: This could be a read error, since a much larger clone is one nucleotide away. The CDR3 nucleotides are TGTGCCAGCAGTTCAGCGGGAAACCCCTACGAGCAGTACTTC. Protein: CASSSAGNPYEQYF. The V gene is TRBV12-3 or TRBV12-4, the J gene TRBJ2-7, with 7 positions matching TRBD2. The CDR3 runs to 14 residues. The junction had 5 bases not matched to a gene; V was cut back by 4 bases and J by 2 bases.

This clonotype was recorded a few times. The genes are TRBV19 and TRBJ1-5, with TRBD1 as a possible D gene (5 bases). The CDR3 loop spans 15 amino acids. V was pared by 0 bases and J by 6 bases, with 12 bases between. The germline gives CDR1 LNHDA, CDR2 SQIVND (reference sequence). The CDR3 is CASSIDGGRAQPQHF. The CDR3 nucleotides read TGTGCCAGTAGTATAGATGGAGGCAGGGCTCAGCCCCAGCATTTT.